This T cell receptor beta chain was captured in a study of T cell responses to AZD1222 COVID-19 vaccine. The V end lost 5 bases, the J end lost 3 bases, and 5 bases lay between the germline ends. The CDR3 covers 11 residues. Germline V gives CDR1 LNHDA, CDR2 SQIVND (reference sequence). For this clone: Its antigen is not known.

Libraries were prepared by immunoSEQ multiplex PCR; TCRdb keeps only in-frame clonotypes and omits some of them. The repertoire holds around 150,000 clones, with 85% to 95% as singletons. General study points: The CD4 TCRs associated with vaccination extended across spike and predominated at 160-218 and 743-854. Sampling captured repertoires only after the peak T cell response.

The material sequenced was peripheral blood, taken on day 0 of AZD1222 vaccination. The sequence came from an adult in good health. This sequence joins TRBV19 and TRBJ2-7; D is uncertain. In nucleotides, the CDR3 is TGTGCCAGTAGTCCTGTCTACGAGCAGTACTTC. This codes for CASSPVYEQYF.